This record covers a single T cell receptor beta chain. These data originate in a study of T cells in localized non-small cell lung cancer. Repertoires were generated with immunoSEQ multiplex PCR, while TCRdb's copy carries only in-frame clones and drops some. Of under 1,400 clones in the sample, about 25% were seen once. The CDR3 runs to 12 residues. Deletions cut 5 bases from V and 7 bases from J, with 11 bases between. Germline CDR1 MDHEN, CDR2 SYDVKM. The V gene is TRBV28, the J gene TRBJ2-5; D remains unclear. The sample here was normal lung tissue next to the tumor, taken before any cancer treatment. The sequence came from a male donor at least 60 years old with stage I lung adenocarcinoma. CDR3 loop: CASSRPDLTQYF. The DNA for the CDR3 is TGTGCCAGCAGTCGTCCGGATCTGACCCAGTACTTC. The full variable domain, its missing parts supplied by reference TRBV28 and TRBJ2-5, is DVKVTQSSRYLVKRTGEKVFLECVQDMDHENMFWYRQDPGLGLRLIYFSYDVKMKEKGDIPEGYSVSREKKERFSLILESASTNQTSMYLCASSRPDLTQYFGPGTRLLVL.